The sequence of this T cell receptor (beta chain) was determined in a study of long-term antiretroviral therapy in people with HIV. Researchers ran immunoSEQ v3.0 at survey level. Assay: immunoSEQ multiplex PCR; the TCRdb copy retains only in-frame clones and omits some. The data show around 15,000 clones, roughly 90% seen once. This clone was observed a few times. This CDR3 is built from 15 residues. With 1 base clipped from V and 5 bases from J, the junction kept 4 bases outside the gene matches. Germline V CDR1 and CDR2: SGHVS, FQNEAQ. The gene calls are TRBV7-8 and TRBJ1-5, with 8 bases that match TRBD1. This TCR was recovered from a man between 50 and 59 years old with HIV. The specimen comprised unsorted PBMCs, sampled 0.7 years before starting antiretroviral therapy. This CDR3 is CASSLGTGTHQPQHF. Written as DNA, the CDR3 is TGTGCCAGCAGCTTAGGGACAGGGACCCATCAGCCCCAGCATTTT.